The entry below describes one TCR beta chain. Its specificity is unknown. The ends were cut back, 4 bases at V and 4 bases at J, with 26 bases in the middle. CDR3 size: 18 residues. Germline V gives CDR1 SEHNR, CDR2 FQNEAQ (reference sequence). The PCR was carried out with 60 Vbeta primers and 13 Jbeta primers. Only in-frame clones appear in the TCRdb table, and some are missing; sequencing was by immunoSEQ multiplex PCR. The sample has under 200,000 clones, around 83% seen once; the top ten hold 0.96%. This sample was taken from a study of cytomegalovirus exposure and HLA in healthy donors. General observations from the study: Reported results showed that the classifier diagnosed cytomegalovirus status with high specificity and sensitivity. Several of the most significant clusters appeared, in a later analysis, to be linked to common viral pathogens.

The specimen sequenced was PBMCs. The sequence came from a girl aged 2 to 10 in good health and CMV-seropositive. The genes are TRBV7-9 and TRBJ2-7, with D possibly being TRBD1 (6 bases). The CDR3 region has the DNA TGTGCCAGCAGCTCGAACCGGGACATCGAAGCCCCCCCATACGAGCAGTACTTC. This gives the protein CASSSNRDIEAPPYEQYF.